This entry concerns a single T cell receptor beta chain. The table lists this clone with a count of one. Its antigen is still unknown. No qualities accompany the bases; no much larger clone lies one base away. Libraries came from the immunoSEQ multiplex PCR assay. TCRdb's version of the immuneACCESS table is confined to in-frame rearrangements and falls short of the full clone set. An unresolved V gene accounts for under half of the shortfall where checked; the remainder is of unknown origin. The sample includes about 80,000 clones, with about 91% observed a single time. The ten largest clones add up to 1.4% of the sample. The CDR3 has 17 amino acids, counting the end cysteine and phenylalanine. Solely the CDR3 DNA is kept, with 51 bases framed from the first base. The germline V gene (reference sequence) yields SEHNR for CDR1 and FQNEAQ for CDR2. For this chain, trimming is 5 bases at the V end and 0 bases at the J end, and the number of junction bases without a gene match is 6.

This sample was taken from a study of T cell changes during pregnancy in multiple sclerosis (dated by TCRdb to between 2018 and 2020). Some background on the complete study: Changes in the T cell repertoire over the course of pregnancy were examined in this study in women with multiple sclerosis.

This receptor was taken from a female donor with multiple sclerosis, enrolled in a pregnancy study. The V and J segments used are TRBV7-9 and TRBJ2-3; TRBD2 matches 12 bases in the middle. The specimen was peripheral blood, collected before pregnancy. Read as DNA, the sequence is TGTGCCAGCAGCCCCGGGACTAGCGGGCGAAGCACAGATACGCAGTATTTT. It specifies CASSPGTSGRSTDTQYF.